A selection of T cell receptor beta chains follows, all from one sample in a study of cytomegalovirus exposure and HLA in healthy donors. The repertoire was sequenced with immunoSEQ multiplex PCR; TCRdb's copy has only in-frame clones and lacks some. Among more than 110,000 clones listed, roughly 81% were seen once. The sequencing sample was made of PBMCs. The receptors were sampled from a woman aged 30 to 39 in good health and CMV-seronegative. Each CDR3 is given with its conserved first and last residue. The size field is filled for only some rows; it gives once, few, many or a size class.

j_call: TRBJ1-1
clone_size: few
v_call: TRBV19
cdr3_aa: CASSTPTGTDNTEAFF

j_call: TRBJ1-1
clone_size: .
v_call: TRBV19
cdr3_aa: CASSQNTEAFF

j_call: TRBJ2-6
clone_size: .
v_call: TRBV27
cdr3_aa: CASSYSSGANVLTF

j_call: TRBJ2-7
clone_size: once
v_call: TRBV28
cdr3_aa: CASSLSQGQSYEQYF

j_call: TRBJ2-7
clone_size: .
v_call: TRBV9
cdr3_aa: CASSAGGAYEQYF

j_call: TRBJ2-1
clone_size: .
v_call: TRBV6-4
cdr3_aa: CASKGQQGCSYNEQFF

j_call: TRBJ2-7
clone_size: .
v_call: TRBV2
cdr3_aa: CASSAPYAYEQYF

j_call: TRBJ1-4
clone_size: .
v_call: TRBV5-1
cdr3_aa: CASSLGQKNEKLFF

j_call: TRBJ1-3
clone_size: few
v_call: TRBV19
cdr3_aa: CASGKGGSGNTIYF

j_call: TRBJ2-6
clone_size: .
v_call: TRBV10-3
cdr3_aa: CAISEGQRGNSGANVLTF

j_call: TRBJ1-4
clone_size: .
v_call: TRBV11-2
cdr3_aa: CASSLGVIRTNEKLFF

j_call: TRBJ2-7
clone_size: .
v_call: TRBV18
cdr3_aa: CASSPLEGYYEQYF

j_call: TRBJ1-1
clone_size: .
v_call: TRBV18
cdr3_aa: CASSPPNRVTEAFF

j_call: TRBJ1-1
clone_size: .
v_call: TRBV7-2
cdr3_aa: CASSLVGGASEAFF

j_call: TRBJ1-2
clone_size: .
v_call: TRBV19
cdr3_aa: CASSIARLNYGYTF

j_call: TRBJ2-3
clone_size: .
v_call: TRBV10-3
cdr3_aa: CAISESESSTDTQYF

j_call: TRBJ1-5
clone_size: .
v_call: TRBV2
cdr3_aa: CASSRDRLGWGNQPQHF